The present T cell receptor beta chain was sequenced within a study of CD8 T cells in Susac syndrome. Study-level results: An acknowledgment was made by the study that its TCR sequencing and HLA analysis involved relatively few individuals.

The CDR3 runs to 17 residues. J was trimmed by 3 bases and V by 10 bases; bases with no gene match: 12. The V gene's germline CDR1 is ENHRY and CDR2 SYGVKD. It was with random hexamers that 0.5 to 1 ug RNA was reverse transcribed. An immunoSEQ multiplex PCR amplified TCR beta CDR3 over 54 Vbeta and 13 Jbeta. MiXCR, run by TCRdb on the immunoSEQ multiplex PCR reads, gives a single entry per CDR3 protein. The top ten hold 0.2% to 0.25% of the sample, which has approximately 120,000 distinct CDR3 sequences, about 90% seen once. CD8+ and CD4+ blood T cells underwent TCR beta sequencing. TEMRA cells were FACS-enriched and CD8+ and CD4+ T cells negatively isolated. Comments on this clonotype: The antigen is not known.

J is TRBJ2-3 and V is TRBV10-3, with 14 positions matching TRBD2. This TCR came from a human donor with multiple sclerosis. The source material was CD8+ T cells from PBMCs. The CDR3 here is CATYGTSGRGRTDTQYF. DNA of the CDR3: TGTGCCACCTACGGGACTAGCGGGAGAGGGAGAACAGATACGCAGTATTTT.